This T cell receptor (beta chain) appears in the sequencing data of a study of blood T cell repertoires in COVID-19. Germline V gives CDR1 MNHEY, CDR2 SVGEGT. The CDR3 runs to 14 residues. Deletions cut 5 bases from V and 3 bases from J, with 13 bases between. TCRdb keeps only in-frame clones here, not all; method: immunoSEQ multiplex PCR. The sample has about 110,000 clones; around 78% are singletons. The chain is built from TRBV6-2 or TRBV6-3 and TRBJ2-5; D is perhaps TRBD1 (6 bases). The receptor's source is a man of 80 years or more with COVID-19, enrolled during active disease. The sample comprised peripheral blood. The CDR3 nucleotides read TGTGCCAGCAGTACCAGGGGTTGGGAAGAGACCCAGTACTTC. The encoded protein is CASSTRGWEETQYF.